One and the same sample provided the 27 T cell receptor beta chains below, sequenced in a study of shared clonotypes between healthy human individuals (TCRdb year 2020). The protocol used for the library was the immunoSEQ multiplex PCR assay. Held by TCRdb, this immuneACCESS table contains in-frame sequences only and omits some clones. Under half of the omission traces to an unresolved V gene where checked; the cause of the rest is unknown. The sample includes some 1,900,000 clones, with over 85% observed a single time. The top ten clones comprise more than 0.95% of the sample. CD8 naive samples were obtained by positive selection for CCR7 among CD45RO-negative cells, yielding a CD45RA+CCR7+ population from which TemRA cells were excluded. What was sequenced was naive CD8+ T cells sorted from blood. What this sample's cell subset or site label stands for: CD45RA+CCR7+. The receptors here all came from a man aged 18-30 years in good health.

In its sample, this clone was seen once. The CDR3 reads CASSLIPFGGYEQFF. The CDR3 DNA sequence: TGTGCCAGCAGCCTGATCCCATTCGGGGGCTATGAGCAGTTCTTC. The chain uses TRBV6-5 and TRBJ2-1, with D possibly being TRBD1 or TRBD2 (6 bases each). This CDR3 is 15 amino acids long. CDR1 MNHEY and CDR2 SVGAGI come from the germline V gene. Trimming took 6 bases from V and 8 from J, leaving 20 bases between them.

The chain employs TRBV6-1 and TRBJ2-1; D might be TRBD2 (6 bases). Looked up from germline, CDR1 is MNHNS and CDR2 is SASEGT. The CDR3 covers 18 residues. V was shortened by 1 base and J by 5 bases, with 21 bases between the two germline ends. DNA of the CDR3: TGTGCCAGCAGTGAAGAGCGACCGGGAGTGTTTTCTAACAATGAGCAGTTCTTC. Its translation: CASSEERPGVFSNNEQFF.

The rearrangement uses TRBV5-6 and TRBJ2-4; either TRBD1 or TRBD2 may supply D (5 bases each). Germline values: CDR1 SGHDT, CDR2 YYEEEE. Trimming shortened V by 1 base and J by 4 bases, and 9 bases separated the two germline ends. There are 14 residues in the CDR3. This CDR3 reads CASSLLGEKNIQYF. CDR3 nucleotide sequence: TGTGCCAGCAGCTTGTTGGGGGAGAAAAACATTCAGTACTTC.

The chain uses TRBV27 and TRBJ2-5; TRBD2 might be the D (6 bases). The V end lost 0 bases, the J end lost 1 base, and 9 bases lay between the germline ends. The CDR3 runs 15 residues. The germline V gene has CDR1 MNHEY and CDR2 SMNVEV (reference sequence). Written as DNA, the CDR3 is TGTGCCAGCAGTTTATCTGGGACTTCCCAAGAGACCCAGTACTTC. This codes for CASSLSGTSQETQYF.

The J gene is TRBJ2-7, the V gene TRBV25-1; D possibly corresponds to TRBD2 (6 bases). V lost 6 bases and J lost 4, with 10 bases in between. The CDR3 extends over 12 amino acids. CDR1 is MGHDK and CDR2 is SYGVNS in the germline V gene. The CDR3 sequence: CASREGVYEQYF. In DNA form, the CDR3 reads TGTGCCAGCAGGGAGGGTGTATACGAGCAGTACTTC.

The genes are TRBV9 and TRBJ1-5, with 10 positions matching TRBD1. With V trimmed by 0 bases and J by 1 base, 1 base remained unmatched. Germline V CDR1 and CDR2: SGDLS, YYNGEE. The CDR3 runs 16 residues. The CDR3 protein is CASSVGGQGSNQPQHF. DNA for the CDR3: TGTGCCAGCAGCGTAGGGGGACAGGGGAGCAATCAGCCCCAGCATTTT.

This sequence joins TRBV4-1 and TRBJ1-1; D is undetermined. Germline V lookup: CDR1 MGHRA, CDR2 YSYEKL. This CDR3 comprises 17 residues. Trimming cost V 4 bases and J 0 bases, with 18 bases left between them. The CDR3 nucleotides read TGCGCCAGCAGCCCCCCCGGAGGCGGGGAGGTGAACACTGAAGCTTTCTTT. Translating it yields CASSPPGGGEVNTEAFF.

The chain recombines TRBV25-1 with TRBJ2-7; TRBD2 aligns across 7 bases. The CDR3 has 13 residues. Unmatched junction bases numbered 9, after V lost 6 bases and J lost 7 bases. Germline V lookup: CDR1 MGHDK, CDR2 SYGVNS. In nucleotides, the CDR3 is TGTGCCAGCAGCCCGGGGGGAGGGAGTGAGCAGTACTTC. Its translation is CASSPGGGSEQYF.

This clone has just one count. The chain recombines TRBV28 with TRBJ2-7; 10 bases match TRBD1. The ends lost 5 bases at V and 5 bases at J; junction bases unmatched: 12. Germline-derived CDR1 and CDR2 are MDHEN and SYDVKM. This CDR3 region has 16 residues. DNA for the CDR3: TGTGCCAGCAGTCCATTCATCCGGGACAGGGGTCACGAGCAGTACTTC. Translating it yields CASSPFIRDRGHEQYF. Full variable domain (remainder filled in from reference TRBV28 and TRBJ2-7): DVKVTQSSRYLVKRTGEKVFLECVQDMDHENMFWYRQDPGLGLRLIYFSYDVKMKEKGDIPEGYSVSREKKERFSLILESASTNQTSMYLCASSPFIRDRGHEQYFGPGTRLTVT.

The gene calls are TRBV28 and TRBJ1-5, with D tentatively TRBD1 (6 bases). The V end lost 7 bases, the J end lost 7 bases, and 20 bases lay between the germline ends. The CDR3 extends over 15 amino acids. Per the germline V gene, CDR1 is MDHEN and CDR2 is SYDVKM. The DNA for the CDR3 is TGTGCCAGCACCCTAGTCAGAGAGGGGGTCCAGCCCCAGCATTTT. Protein sequence: CASTLVREGVQPQHF.

V gene TRBV11-2 combines with J gene TRBJ2-7, with D maybe TRBD1 (6 bases). The CDR3 runs 14 residues. CDR1 is SGHAT, CDR2 FQNNGV, per germline. The V gene lost 3 bases and the J gene lost 3 bases, with 12 bases spanning the gap. CDR3 sequence reads: CASSFMGAGYEQYF. CDR3 bases: TGTGCCAGCAGCTTTATGGGGGCGGGCTACGAGCAGTACTTC.

The genes are TRBV29-1 and TRBJ2-1, with TRBD1 as a possible D gene (6 bases). The CDR3 is 14 residues long. The V end was cut by 2 bases, the J end by 6 bases, with 14 bases between. Germline loops: CDR1 SQVTM, CDR2 ANQGSEA. Written as DNA, the CDR3 is TGCAGCGTTGAAACAACAGGGTCGTCCAATGAGCAGTTCTTC. Translation gives CSVETTGSSNEQFF.

V usage is TRBV9 and J usage is TRBJ1-2; D is ambiguous. V lost 2 bases to trimming and J lost 5 bases, with 10 bases between them. The CDR3 has 13 amino acids. Germline CDR1 reads SGDLS; CDR2 reads YYNGEE. CDR3: CASSVSDGYGYTF. CDR3 bases: TGTGCCAGCAGCGTCTCGGACGGATATGGCTACACCTTC.

V gene TRBV13 combines with J gene TRBJ1-1; D is ambiguous. Germline-derived CDR1 and CDR2 are PRHDT and FYEKMQ (reference sequence). The CDR3 extends over 12 amino acids. Trimming removed 7 bases at V and 1 base at J, with 7 bases between. The CDR3: CASTKRNTEAFF. The CDR3 bases are TGTGCCAGCACTAAGAGGAACACTGAAGCTTTCTTT.

The chain uses TRBV7-9 and TRBJ1-4, with 7 bases that match TRBD1. Trimming removed 5 bases from V and 4 bases from J; junction bases left unmatched: 10. Germline V gene sequence: CDR1 SEHNR, CDR2 FQNEAQ (reference sequence). This CDR3 is built from 16 residues. The CDR3, as DNA: TGTGCCAGCAGCCTCCGGGACAGTACTCTTAATGAAAAACTGTTTTTT. Encoded protein: CASSLRDSTLNEKLFF.

J is TRBJ1-3 and V is TRBV7-6, with D unresolved. The germline V gene has CDR1 SGHVS and CDR2 FNYEAQ. Deletions cut 7 bases from V and 0 bases from J, with 10 bases between. CDR3 length: 14 amino acids. This CDR3 is CASIPEVSGNTIYF. CDR3 in DNA: TGTGCCAGCATTCCGGAAGTCTCTGGAAACACCATATATTTT.

This rearrangement joins TRBV7-6 to TRBJ2-7; unclear D gene. Trimming left V 2 bases short and J 0 bases short, with 11 bases between. Germline V gene sequence: CDR1 SGHVS, CDR2 FNYEAQ. The CDR3 sequence is 15 residues long. In DNA, the CDR3 is TGTGCCAGCAGCTTAAACCCGATAAACTCCTACGAGCAGTACTTC. Translated, it gives CASSLNPINSYEQYF. Using reference TRBV7-6 and TRBJ2-7 for the parts outside the CDR3, the full variable domain is GAGVSQSPRYKVTKRGQDVALRCDPISGHVSLYWYRQALGQGPEFLTYFNYEAQQDKSGLPNDRFSAERPEGSISTLTIQRTEQRDSAMYRCASSLNPINSYEQYFGPGTRLTVT.

The chain employs TRBV5-6 and TRBJ2-2; D is undetermined. The V gene lost 5 bases and the J gene lost 6 bases, with 17 bases spanning the gap. The CDR3 runs to 15 residues. In germline, CDR1 is SGHDT, CDR2 YYEEEE. CDR3 in amino acids: CASSRVGGFPGELFF. As DNA, the CDR3 is TGTGCCAGCAGTAGAGTCGGTGGGTTTCCCGGGGAGCTGTTTTTT.

This chain connects TRBV9 to TRBJ1-5, with no clear D. The germline CDR1 and CDR2 sequences are SGDLS and YYNGEE. With 0 bases removed from V and 5 bases from J, the gap between germline ends came to 6 bases. The CDR3 runs to 13 residues. The CDR3 loop reads CASSVALDQPQHF. CDR3 nucleotides: TGTGCCAGCAGCGTAGCACTCGATCAGCCCCAGCATTTT.

The V call is TRBV7-9, the J call TRBJ2-7; D may be TRBD2 (5 bases). The V and J ends lost 5 bases and 1 base respectively, with 18 bases between them. Germline assignment: CDR1 SEHNR and CDR2 FQNEAQ (reference sequence). The CDR3 consists of 16 residues. The CDR3, as DNA: TGTGCCAGCAGCCGCCCCGAGAATCCGGGATCCTACGAGCAGTACTTC. Its translation: CASSRPENPGSYEQYF.

The table lists this clone with a count of one. The J gene is TRBJ2-1, the V gene TRBV4-3, with D possibly matching TRBD1 (5 bases). Germline CDR1 reads LGHNA; CDR2 reads YSLEER. V lost 3 bases, J lost 0 bases, and 9 bases lay in between. The CDR3 spans 15 residues. The CDR3 sequence: CASSHGAGSYNEQFF. The CDR3 region has the DNA TGCGCCAGCAGCCATGGGGCCGGCTCCTACAATGAGCAGTTCTTC.

This sequence joins TRBV11-2 and TRBJ1-1; D call uncertain. Germline CDR1 and CDR2: SGHAT and FQNNGV. With 3 bases removed from V and 1 base from J, the gap between germline ends came to 12 bases. The CDR3 sequence is 15 residues long. The CDR3 loop is CASSFAVSGNTEAFF. The CDR3 nucleotides are TGTGCCAGCAGCTTCGCCGTCTCAGGGAACACTGAAGCTTTCTTT.

The gene calls are TRBV6-5 and TRBJ2-1, with no clear D. The germline V and J ends were trimmed by 2 bases and 3 bases, with 11 bases remaining between them. In germline, CDR1 is MNHEY, CDR2 SVGAGI. CDR3 length equals 15 residues. The CDR3: CASSYEMTSYNEQFF. The CDR3 DNA reads TGTGCCAGCAGTTACGAGATGACAAGCTACAATGAGCAGTTCTTC.

This rearrangement joins TRBV6-5 to TRBJ2-7; D is possibly TRBD2 (6 bases). Trimming left V 4 bases short and J 3 bases short, with 16 bases between. The CDR3 covers 15 residues. CDR1 MNHEY and CDR2 SVGAGI come from the germline V gene. The CDR3 is CASSWGSGLNYEQYF. The CDR3 DNA is TGTGCCAGCAGTTGGGGTAGCGGATTAAACTACGAGCAGTACTTC.

The rearrangement joins TRBV4-1 to TRBJ2-7; tentatively, D is TRBD1 or TRBD2 (5 bases each). Germline V gene lookup returns CDR1 MGHRA and CDR2 YSYEKL. The CDR3 is made up of 14 amino acids. Trimming took 4 bases from V and 5 from J, leaving 15 bases between them. The CDR3, as DNA: TGCGCCAGCAGCCCTGGGACCGGGAAGGACGAGCAGTACTTC. Protein: CASSPGTGKDEQYF.

The rearrangement uses TRBV10-3 and TRBJ2-1; TRBD2 aligns across 12 bases. The germline CDR1 and CDR2 sequences are ENHRY and SYGVKD. The J segment lost 4 bases and the V segment lost 9 bases, leaving 13 bases of the junction unmatched. The CDR3 loop spans 17 amino acids. Written as DNA, the CDR3 is TGTGCCATTTCTACTCTAGCGGGGGGGCCTAATTACAATGAGCAGTTCTTC. It is translated as CAISTLAGGPNYNEQFF.

The gene calls are TRBV5-6 and TRBJ2-7; TRBD2 agrees at 8 bases. The V gene's germline CDR1 is SGHDT and CDR2 YYEEEE. Losses at the gene ends were 4 bases for V and 2 bases for J; bases not matched to a gene: 5. The CDR3 spans 14 residues. CDR3 sequence reads: CASSTAGGTYEQYF. DNA of the CDR3: TGTGCCAGCAGCACCGCGGGGGGTACCTACGAGCAGTACTTC.